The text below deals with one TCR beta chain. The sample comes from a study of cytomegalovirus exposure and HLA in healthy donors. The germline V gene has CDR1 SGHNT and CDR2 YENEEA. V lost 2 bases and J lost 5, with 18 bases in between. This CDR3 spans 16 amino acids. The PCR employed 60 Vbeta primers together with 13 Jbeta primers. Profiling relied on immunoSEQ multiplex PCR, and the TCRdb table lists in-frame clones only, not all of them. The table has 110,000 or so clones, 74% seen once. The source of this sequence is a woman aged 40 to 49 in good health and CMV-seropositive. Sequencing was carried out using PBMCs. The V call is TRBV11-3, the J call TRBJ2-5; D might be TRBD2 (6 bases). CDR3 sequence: CASSLFGGDGRETQYF. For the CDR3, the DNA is TGTGCCAGCAGCTTATTTGGCGGGGACGGGCGGGAGACCCAGTACTTC.